The 22 T cell receptor beta chains below all came from one sample that was sequenced in a study of cytomegalovirus exposure and HLA in healthy donors. A multiplex PCR was run with 60 Vbeta primers and 13 Jbeta primers. The table came from immunoSEQ multiplex PCR; TCRdb's copy has only in-frame clones and leaves some out. Here the sample spans 100,000 to 150,000 clones, over 70% being singletons. Sequenced input: PBMCs. These receptors were taken from a man between 18 and 29 years old in good health and CMV-seropositive.

The chain employs TRBV19 and TRBJ1-1; 7 nucleotides match TRBD1. CDR1 is LNHDA, CDR2 SQIVND, per germline (reference sequence). The CDR3 loop spans 16 amino acids. V was clipped by 0 bases and J by 2 bases; unmatched bases: 6. For the CDR3, the DNA is TGTGCCAGTAGTATAGATTCCGGGACAGAAAACACTGAAGCTTTCTTT. This gives the protein CASSIDSGTENTEAFF.

The V call is TRBV7-9, the J call TRBJ1-1; 7 bases fit TRBD1. The CDR3 spans 14 residues. V lost 3 bases and J lost 5; bases outside the gene matches: 6. CDR1 and CDR2 from the germline V gene are SEHNR and FQNEAQ (reference sequence). CDR3: CASSLSGQPTEAFF. The CDR3 nucleotides are TGTGCCAGCAGCTTGTCGGGACAGCCTACTGAAGCTTTCTTT.

A few counts support this clone. V and J are TRBV7-2 and TRBJ2-1; possibly TRBD2 for D (5 bases). The CDR3 has 15 residues. Germline CDR1 reads SGHTA; CDR2 reads FQGNSA. The ends were cut back, 1 base at V and 6 bases at J, with 13 bases in the middle. The CDR3 DNA reads as TGTGCCAGCAGCTTAGTTCACCAAGAGGGCAATGAGCAGTTCTTC. It is translated as CASSLVHQEGNEQFF.

CDR3 bases: TGTGCCAGCAGCTTAGGCAGGGCCGAAGCTTTCTTT. Its translation: CASSLGRAEAFF. The chain carries TRBV7-9 and TRBJ1-1; a possible D gene is TRBD1 (5 bases). The CDR3 contains 12 residues. Trimming pared 1 base from V and 8 bases from J, leaving 8 bases between. Looked up from germline, CDR1 is SEHNR and CDR2 is FQNEAQ (reference sequence).

The chain couples TRBV7-8 to TRBJ1-1, with D possibly matching TRBD1 (6 bases). CDR1 SGHVS and CDR2 FQNEAQ come from the germline V gene. With 5 bases removed from V and 2 bases from J, the gap between germline ends came to 12 bases. The CDR3 loop spans 14 amino acids. The CDR3 sequence is CASSIGTTNTEAFF. The CDR3 bases are TGTGCCAGCAGCATCGGGACAACTAACACTGAAGCTTTCTTT.

Here the CDR3 DNA reads TGTGCCAGTAGGCGGACAGGGGAAAAACTGTTTTTT. This codes for CASRRTGEKLFF. The chain combines TRBV19 with TRBJ1-4; 8 positions match TRBD1. Germline CDR1 and CDR2: LNHDA and SQIVND (reference sequence). The CDR3 loop spans 12 amino acids. V lost 6 bases, J lost 8 bases, and 2 bases stayed unmatched. The full variable domain, rest sourced from reference TRBV19 and TRBJ1-4, is DGGITQSPKYLFRKEGQNVTLSCEQNLNHDAMYWYRQDPGQGLRLIYYSQIVNDFQKGDIAEGYSVSREKKESFPLTVTSAQKNPTAFYLCASRRTGEKLFFGSGTQLSVL.

The table lists this clone with a few counts. The V gene is TRBV29-1, the J gene TRBJ1-1; TRBD1 matches at 7 bases. Germline-derived CDR1 and CDR2 are SQVTM and ANQGSEA. V lost 8 bases to trimming and J lost 1 base; unmatched junction nucleotides: 7. The CDR3 is 13 residues long. The CDR3 DNA reads TGCAGCACTGGGCAGGGGGGGAACACTGAAGCTTTCTTT. It translates to CSTGQGGNTEAFF.

The rearrangement joins TRBV5-6 to TRBJ2-7; tentative D call: TRBD1 (7 bases). Trimming took off 5 bases at V and 3 bases at J, with 18 bases between the two ends. The CDR3 sequence is 15 residues long. The germline V gene has CDR1 SGHDT and CDR2 YYEEEE. The CDR3 here is CASRERGGTDYEQYF. In DNA, the CDR3 is TGTGCCAGCAGGGAACGCGGCGGGACAGACTACGAGCAGTACTTC.

This rearrangement joins TRBV4-3 to TRBJ2-7; 7 bases align to TRBD1. J gave up 5 bases and V 2 bases, and 12 bases lay outside the gene matches. The V gene's germline CDR1 is LGHNA and CDR2 YSLEER. This CDR3 region has 16 residues. The CDR3, as DNA: TGCGCCAGCAGCCAATGGTTATCGGGACAGACCGACGAGCAGTACTTC. Encoded protein: CASSQWLSGQTDEQYF.

This chain uses TRBV5-6 with TRBJ2-5; 16 bases match TRBD2. This CDR3 has 18 residues. V gave up 2 bases and J gave up 0 bases; unmatched junction bases: 4. CDR1 and CDR2 from the germline V gene are SGHDT and YYEEEE. The CDR3 DNA reads TGTGCCAGCAGCTTAAGGGGACTAGCGGGGGGGTACCAAGAGACCCAGTACTTC. It yields the protein CASSLRGLAGGYQETQYF.

This chain connects TRBV9 to TRBJ1-4; D remains ambiguous. Germline V gives CDR1 SGDLS, CDR2 YYNGEE. This CDR3 is 14 amino acids long. Trimming removed 2 bases from V and 0 bases from J, with 5 bases in between. This CDR3 reads CASSVSSTNEKLFF. The CDR3 DNA follows: TGTGCCAGCAGCGTGTCCTCAACTAATGAAAAACTGTTTTTT.

V usage is TRBV4-1 and J usage is TRBJ1-1, with TRBD1 as a possible D gene (5 bases). The CDR3 has 13 amino acids. Germline V CDR1 and CDR2: MGHRA, YSYEKL. V dropped 5 bases and J dropped 4 bases, with 11 bases sitting between them. Written as DNA, the CDR3 is TGCGCCAGCAGCTTTTCGGGGGGCACTGAAGCTTTCTTT. Its protein is CASSFSGGTEAFF.

The genes are TRBV27 and TRBJ1-2, with 7 bases matching TRBD1. With 8 bases clipped from V and 2 bases from J, the junction kept 2 bases outside the gene matches. Germline V gives CDR1 MNHEY, CDR2 SMNVEV (reference sequence). The CDR3 extends over 12 amino acids. For the CDR3, the DNA is TGTGCCAGCTCGGACAGGAACTATGGCTACACCTTC. It encodes CASSDRNYGYTF.

V is TRBV6-1 and J is TRBJ1-6; TRBD1 might be the D (5 bases). The V gene lost 4 bases and the J gene lost 0 bases, with 19 bases spanning the gap. This CDR3 spans 19 amino acids. Per the germline V gene, CDR1 is MNHNS and CDR2 is SASEGT. The CDR3 DNA reads TGTGCCAGCAGTGCGACTCAGACAGTGGCGAGCTCCTATAATTCACCCCTCCACTTT. It specifies CASSATQTVASSYNSPLHF.

This chain links TRBV7-9 with TRBJ2-1; 7 bases align to TRBD2. The length of the CDR3 is 15 residues. CDR1 and CDR2 from the germline V gene are SEHNR and FQNEAQ (reference sequence). The V gene end was trimmed by 5 bases and the J gene end by 8 bases; junction bases not matched to a gene: 12. The CDR3 sequence is CASSRGSFHRDEQFF. In DNA form, the CDR3 reads TGTGCCAGCAGCCGCGGGAGCTTTCATAGGGATGAGCAGTTCTTC.

This chain uses TRBV19 with TRBJ1-4; 7 nucleotides line up with TRBD1. CDR3 length: 14 residues. The germline V gene encodes CDR1 LNHDA and CDR2 SQIVND (reference sequence). After removal of 5 bases from V and 10 bases from J, the junction contained 10 bases not matched to a gene. CDR3 in DNA: TGTGCCAGTAGTCCGCAGGGGCAGGGGGTAAAACTGTTTTTT. Amino acids: CASSPQGQGVKLFF.

This chain links TRBV27 with TRBJ2-6, with 8 bases aligning to TRBD1. The CDR3 spans 17 residues. Germline CDR1 and CDR2: MNHEY and SMNVEV (reference sequence). The J segment lost 0 bases and the V segment lost 2 bases, leaving 3 bases of the junction unmatched. The CDR3 DNA sequence: TGTGCCAGCAGTTTAGGACAGGGTGGCTCTGGGGCCAACGTCCTGACTTTC. Protein product: CASSLGQGGSGANVLTF.

For this clone: One junction end disagrees with the germline gene, perhaps due to a read error. This chain links TRBV7-9 with TRBJ2-3, with 8 bases fitting TRBD2. Germline V gene lookup returns CDR1 SEHNR and CDR2 FQNEAQ (reference sequence). The CDR3 has 16 amino acids. Here the CDR3 DNA reads TGTTCCAGCAGCCCTGGACTAGCAGCTAGCACAGATACGCAGTATTTT. Translation gives CSSSPGLAASTDTQYF.

The chain joins TRBV5-1 to TRBJ2-7, with D unresolved. Trimming pared 1 base from V and 5 bases from J, leaving 13 bases between. This CDR3 spans 14 amino acids. Germline V CDR1 and CDR2: SGHRS, YFSETQ. CDR3 protein: CASSLSRQLDEQYF. The CDR3 DNA follows: TGCGCCAGCAGCTTGTCCAGGCAGTTGGACGAGCAGTACTTC.

This clone was counted a few times. The chain links TRBV4-1 to TRBJ1-4, with D possibly matching TRBD1 (6 bases). This CDR3 comprises 17 residues. V lost 1 base and J lost 8, with 20 bases in between. From germline, CDR1 is MGHRA and CDR2 YSYEKL. The CDR3 loop reads CASSQVTGNVGEEKLFF. In DNA form, the CDR3 reads TGCGCCAGCAGCCAAGTCACAGGGAACGTAGGAGAAGAAAAACTGTTTTTT.

This chain joins TRBV10-1 and TRBJ2-2, with 8 bases identical to TRBD2. The CDR3 consists of 13 residues. The germline V gene has CDR1 WNHNN and CDR2 SYGVQD (reference sequence). V trimming: 6 bases; J trimming: 4 bases; junction bases outside the gene matches: 1. CDR3 protein: CASSLAGTGELFF. The CDR3 DNA sequence: TGCGCCAGCAGCCTAGCGGGCACCGGGGAGCTGTTTTTT.

This chain uses TRBV6-4 with TRBJ2-2, with TRBD1 as a possible D gene (6 bases). This CDR3 is 14 amino acids long. Trimming left V 5 bases short and J 6 bases short, with 13 bases between. Germline CDR1 reads MRHNA; CDR2 reads SNTAGT. The CDR3 here is CASSPLGGSGELFF. CDR3 nucleotides: TGTGCCAGCAGTCCACTAGGGGGATCCGGGGAGCTGTTTTTT.